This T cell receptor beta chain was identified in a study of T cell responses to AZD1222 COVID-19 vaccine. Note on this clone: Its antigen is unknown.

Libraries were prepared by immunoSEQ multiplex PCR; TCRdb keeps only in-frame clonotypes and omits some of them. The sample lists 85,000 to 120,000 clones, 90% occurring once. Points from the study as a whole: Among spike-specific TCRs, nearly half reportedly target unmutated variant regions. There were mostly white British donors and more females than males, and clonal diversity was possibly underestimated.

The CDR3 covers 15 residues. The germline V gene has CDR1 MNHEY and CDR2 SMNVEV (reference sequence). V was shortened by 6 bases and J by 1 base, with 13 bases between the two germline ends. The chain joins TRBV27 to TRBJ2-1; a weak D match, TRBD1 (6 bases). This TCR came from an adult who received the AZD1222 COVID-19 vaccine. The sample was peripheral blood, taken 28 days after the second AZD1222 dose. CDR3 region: CASSLDRQSYNEQFF. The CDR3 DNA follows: TGTGCCAGCAGCCTCGACAGGCAGTCCTACAATGAGCAGTTCTTC.